The clone carrying this T cell receptor (beta chain) was seen a handful of times. Its antigen remains unknown. One entry per CDR3 protein results from TCRdb running MiXCR on the 5' RACE reads. Of about 370,000 distinct CDR3 sequences in the sample, 25% to 35% are singletons; the top ten hold 5.5% to 6.5%. Likely shared infections and vaccines: all three twin pairs were reared together. The data originate from a study of identical twins' blood T cells. Study context: Some 50 million reads covered roughly 6 alpha-chain and roughly 6 beta-chain libraries.

Study findings and constraints: Shared CDR3 clonotype counts between two donors mainly tracked the product of their cloneset sizes, twins included. Twin similarity might stem from environmental factors, not only genetics.

This sequence was found in a woman aged 18 to 49 in good health. The sequenced sample was PBMCs.

The CDR3 spells CASGLDYEQYF. Here the CDR3 DNA reads TGTGCTAGTGGTCTAGACTACGAGCAGTACTTC. The chain is built from TRBV12-5 and TRBJ2-7; D is undetermined. The CDR3 runs 11 residues. V was cut by 5 bases and J by 3 bases, with 5 bases left in between. Germline V gene sequence: CDR1 LGHNT, CDR2 FRNRAP.